Given below is one TCR beta chain in context. These data belong to a study of T cell responses to AZD1222 COVID-19 vaccine. V lost 0 bases and J 4 bases, leaving 15 bases between the germline ends. The germline V gene encodes CDR1 LGHDT and CDR2 YNNKEL (reference sequence). This CDR3 contains 16 residues. TCRdb keeps only in-frame clones here, not all; method: immunoSEQ multiplex PCR. The sample lists more than 70,000 clones; around nine tenths were seen once. Sequenced material: peripheral blood, taken 28 days after the second AZD1222 dose. This rearrangement joins TRBV3-1 (or the pseudogene TRBV3-2) to TRBJ2-5, with D possibly being TRBD1 (6 bases). This TCR derives from an adult who received the AZD1222 COVID-19 vaccine. The CDR3 coding sequence is TGTGCCAGCAGCCAAGATCTCAGGCAGGGGCGAGAGACCCAGTACTTC. Protein product: CASSQDLRQGRETQYF.